Here is one T cell receptor beta chain with its context. Antigen specificity is unknown. This sample stems from a study of glioma-infiltrating T cells. Using RNA template, CDR3s of TCR alpha and beta were amplified with iRepertoire arm-PCR. TCRdb re-derived calls from the multiplex PCR reads in MiXCR, one entry per CDR3 protein. The table lists more than 300,000 distinct CDR3 sequences, less than 50% of them singletons. General study points: Tissue-blood divergence was below expectation in non-neoplastic patients, above in gliomas.

Sequencing input: glioma tissue, nonneoplastic brain tissue, or PBMCs (not recorded which). This TCR came from a human donor with low-grade glioma or glioblastoma, undergoing nonglioma brain surgery, or in good health (not recorded which).

For the CDR3, the DNA is TGTGCCACCAGTGATCCATCGCGGGGCCACTACGAGCAGTACTTC. It codes for CATSDPSRGHYEQYF. V usage is TRBV24-1 and J usage is TRBJ2-7, with D perhaps matching TRBD2 (6 bases). The CDR3 consists of 15 residues. In germline, CDR1 is KGHDR, CDR2 SFDVKD. Trimming cost V 3 bases and J 3 bases, with 14 bases left between them.